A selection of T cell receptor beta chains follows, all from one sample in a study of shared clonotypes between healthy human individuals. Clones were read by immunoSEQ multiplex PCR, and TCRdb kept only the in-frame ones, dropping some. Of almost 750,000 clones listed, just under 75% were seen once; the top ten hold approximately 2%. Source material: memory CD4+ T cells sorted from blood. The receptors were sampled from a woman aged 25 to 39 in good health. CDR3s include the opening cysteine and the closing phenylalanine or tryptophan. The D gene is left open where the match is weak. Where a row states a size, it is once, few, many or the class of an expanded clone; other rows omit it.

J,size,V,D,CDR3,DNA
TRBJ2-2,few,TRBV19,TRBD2,CASSIGRVAGELFF,TGTGCCAGTAGTATTGGGAGGGTAGCCGGGGAGCTGTTTTTT
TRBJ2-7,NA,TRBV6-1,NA,CASSSESYEQYF,TGTGCCAGCAGTTCGGAGTCCTACGAGCAGTACTTC
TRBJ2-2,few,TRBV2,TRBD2,CASSRTSSNTGELFF,TGTGCCAGCAGCCGGACTAGCTCGAACACCGGGGAGCTGTTTTTT
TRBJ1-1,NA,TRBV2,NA,CASSDRGITEAFF,TGTGCCAGCAGTGACAGGGGAATAACTGAAGCTTTCTTT
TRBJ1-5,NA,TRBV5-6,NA,CASSSAGLNQPQHF,TGTGCCAGCAGCTCGGCCGGACTCAATCAGCCCCAGCATTTT
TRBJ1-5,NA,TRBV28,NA,CASSFRVNQPQHF,TGTGCCAGCAGTTTTCGGGTAAATCAGCCCCAGCATTTT
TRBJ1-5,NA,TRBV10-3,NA,CASRPTLGSNQPQHF,TGTGCCAGCAGACCGACACTCGGGAGCAATCAGCCCCAGCATTTT
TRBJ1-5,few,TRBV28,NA,CASRGASNQPQHF,TGTGCCAGCCGGGGGGCGAGCAATCAGCCCCAGCATTTT
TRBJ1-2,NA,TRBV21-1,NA,CASSFDRGKGYTF,TGTGCCAGCAGTTTCGACAGGGGAAAAGGCTACACCTTC
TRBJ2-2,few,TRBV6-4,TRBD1,CASSDGDRETGELFF,TGTGCCAGCAGTGATGGAGACAGGGAGACCGGGGAGCTGTTTTTT